This T cell receptor beta chain was sequenced in a study of T-cell reconstitution after alpha-beta-depleted transplantation in children listed by TCRdb under 2016. For the study in its entirety: Using TCR repertoire profiling, the study followed T-cell immune reconstitution in a quantitative way in children after TCRalphabeta/CD19-depleted allogeneic hematopoietic cell transplantation.

The CDR3 contains 14 residues, cysteine and phenylalanine counted. CDR3 DNA is the only sequence kept; it has 42 bases, read in frame from the first base. From V the trimming removes 6 bases and from J it removes 8 bases, while the gene matches leave 12 bases of the junction unaccounted for. Library creation used PCR. Sequencing was carried out with an Illumina HiSeq 2500. Molecular barcoding was employed in the preparation of TCR libraries, with unique molecular identifiers being used to normalize TCRbeta repertoire quantification. The public reads were run again by TCRdb, first through fastp at Q25 and then through MiXCR, and only productive beta chains were kept. Rows matching on CDR3 protein sequence are summarized as one entry with the most common DNA and genes. Counted in this sample were 300,000 or so distinct CDR3 sequences; approximately 23% of them appeared once. In total, the top ten clones hold approximately 10% of the sample.

With regard to this clonotype: Its specific antigen is unknown. No base quality values were provided; no much bigger clone lies one nucleotide off.

According to the study, the label for this sample's treatment or condition signals: allogeneic hematopoietic cell transplantation with graft depleted of TCRalphabeta T cells and CD19 B cells. Transplant recipients were children who received TCRalphabeta/CD19-depleted allogeneic hematopoietic cell grafts. Summary of the overall study and its limitations: Apparently early alphabetaT-cell count recovery about two months after transplant reportedly relied on only several hundred rapidly expanded clones derived from non-depleted graft cells. Hyperexpanded clone frequencies declined over subsequent months; after one year, T-cell counts and TCRbeta diversity were mostly attributed to newly produced T cells. The high TCRbeta diversity at day 60 in some patients was ascribed to recipient T cells and intrathymic progenitors that had survived conditioning.

Here the chain combines TRBV12-3 or TRBV12-4 and TRBJ1-2, with 7 central nucleotides matching TRBD1. The input for sequencing was PBMCs, mostly from graft donor cells, taken 180 days after TCRalphabeta/CD19-depleted stem cell transplant. This clonotype was sampled from a male patient younger than 18 who had a stem cell transplant for acute lymphoblastic leukemia, so the T cells may come from the graft donor. This receptor carries the CDR3 CASSPTGAFEGYTF. The nucleotide sequence reads as follows: TGTGCCAGCAGCCCTACAGGGGCCTTTGAAGGCTACACCTTC.